This T cell receptor (beta chain) was found in a study of shared clonotypes between healthy human individuals. Among the donors, all were Caucasian adults who lived in Nashville, Tennessee. This table comes from immunoSEQ multiplex PCR, and its TCRdb copy is limited to in-frame clones, with some not included. The sample has more than 400,000 clones, about 96% seen once. CDR1 and CDR2 from the germline V gene are SGHDT and YYEEEE. This CDR3 is built from 15 residues. Trimming took 2 bases from V and 0 from J, leaving 11 bases between them. The V gene is TRBV5-6, the J gene TRBJ2-5; tentative D call: TRBD1 (6 bases). This receptor was taken from a woman aged 25 to 45 in good health. Sequencing input: naive CD4+ T cells sorted from blood. Sample subset: CD45RA+ positively selected. Written as DNA, the CDR3 is TGTGCCAGCAGCTTAAGGGGGTGGTACCAAGAGACCCAGTACTTC. Protein: CASSLRGWYQETQYF.